This T cell receptor (beta chain) was profiled in a study of T cells in Graves' hyperthyroidism and ophthalmopathy. Ten or more counts support this clonotype. Its ends do not fully match the called genes, so a read error is possible. This CDR3 contains 16 residues. Germline CDR1 reads MNHEY; CDR2 reads SVGEGT. Researchers amplified the TCR beta CDR3 regions from RNA transcripts. First-round RT-PCR with HTBI primers amplified the TCR CDR3 region. Via MiXCR, TCRdb re-called the multiplex PCR reads, giving one row per CDR3 protein. The data hold 640,000 or so distinct CDR3 sequences, with under 15% observed a single time.

The TCR originated in a woman in her thirties or forties with Graves' ophthalmopathy. The chain carries TRBV6-2 or TRBV6-3 and TRBJ2-2; TRBD1 agrees at 9 bases. The sequenced material came from blood. This CDR3 is CASSHSGTGFIGELFF. The DNA for the CDR3 is TGTGCCAGCAGTCACTCCGGGACAGGGTTCATCGGGGAGCTGTTTTTT.